These 32 T cell receptor beta chains originate from one sample sequenced in a study of molecular identifiers for immune sequencing clone quantification. MiXCR, applied by TCRdb to the PCR reads, yields one record per CDR3 protein. Of 300,000 to 350,000 distinct CDR3 sequences listed, around 21% are singletons. Sequences were obtained from naive CD8+ T cells from blood, with Jurkat cell RNA spiked in. Regarding subset: FACS-sorted CD8+CD4-CCR7+CD45RA+ naive T cells. These receptors all stem from a human donor in good health. Some libraries in this study had Jurkat cell RNA spiked in.

This clonotype was seen at least ten times. This chain joins TRBV12-3 or TRBV12-4 and TRBJ2-5, with TRBD1 as a possible D gene (6 bases). The CDR3 consists of 14 residues. The germline V and J ends were trimmed by 6 bases and 0 bases, with 11 bases remaining between them. The CDR3 DNA reads TGTGCCAGCAGCCAAGACAGGAACCAAGAGACCCAGTACTTC. Its protein is CASSQDRNQETQYF.

The genes are TRBV15 and TRBJ2-4; 9 nucleotides agree with TRBD1. The CDR3 runs 15 residues. Germline CDR1 reads LNHNV; CDR2 reads YYDKDF (reference sequence). Germline trimming cut 5 bases from V and 0 bases from J; bases unmatched to any gene: 2. CDR3 region: CATSGTGLAKNIQYF. In DNA form, the CDR3 reads TGTGCCACCAGCGGGACAGGGTTAGCCAAAAACATTCAGTACTTC.

This clonotype appeared a few times. The CDR3 reads CASSLGQGFADTQYF. The CDR3, as DNA: TGCGCCAGCAGCTTGGGACAGGGTTTCGCAGATACGCAGTATTTT. The V gene is TRBV5-1, the J gene TRBJ2-3; 7 bases match TRBD1. V shed 0 bases, J shed 4 bases, and the junction held 5 bases outside the gene matches. The CDR3 has 15 amino acids. Germline loops: CDR1 SGHRS, CDR2 YFSETQ.

V and J are TRBV28 and TRBJ2-5; tentative D call: TRBD1 (6 bases). The V gene lost 8 bases and the J gene lost 2 bases, with 15 bases spanning the gap. Germline assignment: CDR1 MDHEN and CDR2 SYDVKM. The CDR3 runs to 14 residues. CDR3 bases: TGTGCCAGCGGCCAGGACAGAGCACAAGAGACCCAGTACTTC. Its protein is CASGQDRAQETQYF.

This clonotype was observed a handful of times. This chain links TRBV30 with TRBJ2-7; no reliable D call. CDR3 length equals 13 residues. Germline loops: CDR1 GTSNPN, CDR2 SVGIG (reference sequence). Deletions cut 5 bases from V and 7 bases from J, with 18 bases between. In DNA, the CDR3 is TGTGCCTGGGGAGTTACTAACTTGGGGGAGCAGTACTTC. As protein: CAWGVTNLGEQYF.

At least ten counts were recorded for this clonotype. This chain joins TRBV14 and TRBJ2-7; no clear D gene. Trimming pared 2 bases from V and 2 bases from J, leaving 19 bases between. The CDR3 has 17 amino acids. Germline-derived CDR1 and CDR2 are SGHDN and FVKESK. The CDR3 loop reads CASSQQLNYRSTYEQYF. The CDR3 DNA reads as TGTGCCAGCAGCCAACAGCTAAACTACCGGTCAACCTACGAGCAGTACTTC.

A few counts support this clonotype. The rearrangement uses TRBV20-1 and TRBJ1-5; D may be TRBD1 (6 bases). Trimming cost V 8 bases and J 7 bases, with 15 bases left between them. This CDR3 has 12 residues. Germline CDR1 is DFQATT and CDR2 is SNEGSKA (reference sequence). The CDR3 sequence is CSTPGEDQPQHF. The CDR3 DNA reads TGCAGTACCCCAGGGGAGGACCAGCCCCAGCATTTT.

In this sample, this clonotype turned up many times. This rearrangement joins TRBV19 to TRBJ1-4, with D uncertain. V lost 8 bases and J lost 2, with 12 bases in between. CDR1 LNHDA and CDR2 SQIVND come from the germline V gene (reference sequence). The CDR3 runs 14 residues. The CDR3 bases are TGTGCCAGTTCGAAACAGCCGACTAATGAAAAACTGTTTTTT. Protein sequence: CASSKQPTNEKLFF.

In the case of this clonotype: A much larger clone lies a single base off, so this may be a read error. The rearrangement joins TRBV29-1 to TRBJ2-7; D is possibly TRBD2 (7 bases). Germline CDR1 is SQVTM and CDR2 is ANQGSEA. The CDR3 totals 14 residues. The CDR3 sequence is CSVEGAGEGYEQHF. The CDR3 DNA follows: TGCAGCGTTGAAGGGGCAGGGGAGGGCTACGAGCAGCACTTC.

This clonotype was seen at least ten times. The genes are TRBV7-9 and TRBJ2-7; 7 bases are shared with TRBD1. The J segment lost 3 bases and the V segment lost 0 bases, leaving 5 bases of the junction unmatched. CDR3 length: 15 residues. The germline V gene has CDR1 SEHNR and CDR2 FQNEAQ (reference sequence). CDR3 coding DNA: TGTGCCAGCAGCTTAGCGCTGGGACAGCACTACGAGCAGTACTTC. As protein: CASSLALGQHYEQYF.

For this clonotype: One base away lies a much larger clone, so this may be a sequencing read error. This chain joins TRBV5-1 and TRBJ2-7; D is undetermined. With 3 bases removed from V and 3 bases from J, the gap between germline ends came to 10 bases. CDR1 and CDR2 (germline): SGHRS, YFSETQ. The CDR3 sequence is 13 residues long. CDR3 sequence: CASSSQANYEQYF. For the CDR3, the DNA is TGCGCCAGCAGCTCGCAGGCAAACTACGAGCAGTACTTC.

The J gene is TRBJ2-7, the V gene TRBV29-1, with a weak D call TRBD2 (6 bases). Germline assignment: CDR1 SQVTM and CDR2 ANQGSEA. The CDR3 length is 13 residues. The ends were cut back, 5 bases at V and 1 base at J, with 12 bases in the middle. The DNA for the CDR3 is TGCAGCGTTAGTGGAGGGTATTCCTACGAGCAGTACTTC. Translated, it gives CSVSGGYSYEQYF.

This clonotype was seen at least ten times. The rearrangement uses TRBV14 and TRBJ2-7; 7 nucleotides agree with TRBD1. CDR3 length: 14 amino acids. Per germline, CDR1 SGHDN and CDR2 FVKESK. Losses at the gene ends were 3 bases for V and 2 bases for J; bases not matched to a gene: 4. The CDR3 coding sequence is TGTGCCAGCAGCCAGACAGGGATGCCCTACGAGCAGTACTTC. Amino acid sequence: CASSQTGMPYEQYF.

This clonotype has a count of ten or more. The chain links TRBV5-1 to TRBJ1-5; possibly TRBD1 for D (5 bases). Trimming pared 0 bases from V and 2 bases from J, leaving 9 bases between. CDR3 length: 15 residues. Germline values: CDR1 SGHRS, CDR2 YFSETQ. The CDR3 DNA reads as TGCGCCAGCAGCTTGGGGCAGGGCGGCAATCAGCCCCAGCATTTT. Protein product: CASSLGQGGNQPQHF.

In this sample, this clonotype turned up a few times. The V call is TRBV12-3 or TRBV12-4, the J call TRBJ1-2, with D unresolved. Trimming stripped 3 bases from V and 0 bases from J, with 8 bases between. CDR3 length: 14 residues. The CDR3 here is CASSLGSPNYGYTF. The CDR3 DNA reads TGTGCCAGCAGTTTGGGTTCACCTAACTATGGCTACACCTTC.

This clonotype was observed a handful of times. The chain couples TRBV7-6 to TRBJ2-1; weak D call: TRBD2 (6 bases). Germline V CDR1 and CDR2: SGHVS, FNYEAQ. CDR3 length: 15 amino acids. V was cut by 5 bases and J by 3 bases, with 14 bases left in between. The CDR3 DNA is TGTGCCAGCAGCCTGGGACTCTCACACTACAATGAGCAGTTCTTC. Amino acid sequence: CASSLGLSHYNEQFF.

This clonotype was detected ten times or more. This sequence joins TRBV5-4 and TRBJ1-5; D may be TRBD1 (5 bases). Trimming took 7 bases from V and 6 from J, leaving 26 bases between them. This CDR3 is built from 17 residues. Germline V gives CDR1 SGHNT, CDR2 YYREEE (reference sequence). CDR3 residues: CASGAAQPAPSSQPQHF. CDR3 in DNA: TGTGCCAGCGGGGCGGCCCAGCCTGCACCCAGTTCTCAGCCCCAGCATTTT.

This clonotype came up many times. The chain is built from TRBV12-3 or TRBV12-4 and TRBJ1-1; 7 bases are a match to TRBD1. This CDR3 comprises 12 residues. Trimming took 8 bases from V and 4 from J; bases not matched to a gene: 4. Written as DNA, the CDR3 is TGTGCCAGCCTGGAGGGGGCCACTGAAGCTTTCTTT. This codes for CASLEGATEAFF.

This clonotype has a handful of counts. V and J are TRBV12-3 or TRBV12-4 and TRBJ1-3; D is unresolved. This CDR3 is 15 amino acids long. V was pared by 5 bases and J by 8 bases, with 19 bases between. The CDR3 sequence: CASSPVDGSPDTIYF. CDR3 DNA: TGTGCCAGCAGTCCCGTTGACGGGAGCCCTGACACCATATATTTT.

This clonotype was seen repeatedly, ten times or more. The chain employs TRBV24-1 and TRBJ2-1, with D hard to call. This CDR3 spans 16 amino acids. V was cut by 4 bases and J by 10 bases, with 22 bases left in between. Germline V CDR1 and CDR2: KGHDR, SFDVKD. The CDR3 nucleotides read TGTGCCACCAGTGAATCTTCAAGTATTGGGGTGAAGGAGCAGTTCTTC. Translated: CATSESSSIGVKEQFF.

In its sample, this clonotype was seen a few times. The chain has TRBV3-1 and TRBJ2-5; D is possibly TRBD2 (5 bases). Germline CDR1 is LGHDT and CDR2 is YNNKEL (reference sequence). The ends were cut back, 0 bases at V and 5 bases at J, with 16 bases in the middle. This CDR3 spans 16 amino acids. The CDR3 here is CASSQDRTRRGETQYF. CDR3 DNA: TGTGCCAGCAGCCAAGACAGGACTCGTCGAGGCGAGACCCAGTACTTC.

This clonotype occurred a few times. The chain employs TRBV7-9 and TRBJ1-4; no firm D call. The V and J ends lost 11 bases and 0 bases respectively, with 16 bases between them. The CDR3 is 15 amino acids. The V gene's germline CDR1 is SEHNR and CDR2 FQNEAQ (reference sequence). The CDR3 region has the DNA TGTGCCGCTAGCGGGCAGAACGCAACTAATGAAAAACTGTTTTTT. Protein sequence: CAASGQNATNEKLFF.

To note about this clonotype: Being one base from a much bigger clone, this may be a read error. V and J are TRBV30 and TRBJ2-3; D perhaps matches TRBD1 (5 bases). From germline, CDR1 is GTSNPN and CDR2 SVGIG (reference sequence). The V end lost 2 bases, the J end lost 6 bases, and 15 bases lay between the germline ends. This CDR3 contains 14 residues. The CDR3 loop is CAWSMTEYLDTQYF. DNA for the CDR3: TGTGCCTGGAGTATGACAGAATACTTGGATACGCAGTATTTT. The whole variable domain, remainder taken from reference TRBV30 and TRBJ2-3, is SQTIHQWPATLVQPVGSPLSLECTVEGTSNPNLYWYRQAAGRGLQLLFYSVGIGQISSEVPQNLSASRPQDRQFILSSKKLLLSDSGFYLCAWSMTEYLDTQYFGPGTRLTVL.

Only a few counts were recorded for this clonotype. The CDR3 loop is CASSLMGGEGQYEQYF. CDR3 coding DNA: TGTGCCAGCAGTTTAATGGGGGGAGAGGGACAATACGAGCAGTACTTC. The chain links TRBV27 to TRBJ2-7, with D perhaps assigned TRBD1 or TRBD2 (6 bases each). Germline V gene data show CDR1 as MNHEY and CDR2 as SMNVEV (reference sequence). The V gene lost 2 bases and the J gene lost 4 bases, with 18 bases spanning the gap. CDR3 length: 16 amino acids.

This clonotype was seen repeatedly, ten times or more. This chain links TRBV9 with TRBJ1-6; 7 bases line up with TRBD1. The CDR3 runs to 15 residues. Germline V CDR1 and CDR2: SGDLS, YYNGEE. J gave up 5 bases and V 5 bases, and 7 bases lay outside the gene matches. The CDR3 reads CASSETGTDNSPLHF. The CDR3 DNA sequence: TGTGCCAGCAGTGAAACCGGGACAGATAATTCACCCCTCCACTTT.

This clonotype has a count of ten or more. The chain uses TRBV4-3 and TRBJ2-7, with 7 bases aligning to TRBD2. Per germline, CDR1 LGHNA and CDR2 YSLEER. With 0 bases clipped from V and 7 bases from J, the junction kept 6 bases outside the gene matches. This CDR3 has 14 residues. The chain's CDR3 is CASSQDRPSGEQYF. In DNA, the CDR3 is TGCGCCAGCAGCCAAGATAGGCCTAGCGGTGAGCAGTACTTC.

Details on this clonotype: Here the CDR3 omits its conserved ending phenylalanine or tryptophan, so a read error is the likely source. The rearrangement links TRBV29-1 to TRBJ2-1, with no clear D. Between the trimmed V and J ends, which lost 5 bases and 6 bases, there was a span of 17 bases. CDR3 length equals 14 residues. Germline loops: CDR1 SQVTM, CDR2 ANQGSEA. CDR3 protein: CSVYSARHVNEQFL. The CDR3 DNA follows: TGCAGCGTTTATTCTGCGCGGCACGTCAATGAGCAGTTCCTC.

As concerns this clonotype: A junction end diverges from the germline sequence, so it may reflect a read error. The rearrangement uses TRBV5-1 and TRBJ2-7, with a weak D call TRBD2 (6 bases). The CDR3 spans 16 residues. The germline V gene has CDR1 SGHRS and CDR2 YFSETQ. The CDR3: CASSVVGGTASYKQYF. The CDR3 DNA sequence: TGCGCCAGCAGTGTAGTGGGCGGGACGGCCTCCTACAAGCAGTACTTC.

This clonotype was recorded many times. The V gene is TRBV20-1, the J gene TRBJ2-7; weak D call: TRBD2 (5 bases). The V end was cut by 2 bases, the J end by 1 base, with 15 bases between. The CDR3 contains 15 residues. The germline gives CDR1 DFQATT, CDR2 SNEGSKA (reference sequence). This CDR3 reads CSARWTETTSYEQYF. The DNA for the CDR3 is TGCAGTGCTAGATGGACTGAAACGACATCCTACGAGCAGTACTTC.

This clonotype was recorded many times. CDR3 residues: CASSPLNTGELFF. The CDR3 DNA follows: TGTGCCAGCAGCCCCTTGAACACCGGGGAGCTGTTTTTT. The chain recombines TRBV14 with TRBJ2-2; D remains unclear. Germline V gene sequence: CDR1 SGHDN, CDR2 FVKESK. The CDR3 loop spans 13 amino acids. Between the trimmed V and J ends, which lost 4 bases and 1 base, there was a span of 4 bases.

In the case of this clonotype: The germline gene is not matched at one end of the junction; a read error may be the cause. The V gene is TRBV7-9, the J gene TRBJ1-2; D possibly corresponds to TRBD1 (5 bases). This CDR3 contains 17 residues. Per the germline V gene, CDR1 is SEHNR and CDR2 is FQNEAQ (reference sequence). The CDR3 loop reads CVSSLLTGSEGNAGYTF. The CDR3, as DNA: TGTGTCAGCAGCTTATTAACCGGATCTGAGGGGAATGCTGGCTACACCTTC.

Ten or more counts support this clonotype. The chain couples TRBV10-3 to TRBJ1-1; 8 positions agree with TRBD1. The CDR3 extends over 13 amino acids. Trimming cost V 6 bases and J 2 bases; bases outside gene matches: 2. CDR1 is ENHRY and CDR2 is SYGVKD in the germline V gene. For the CDR3, the DNA is TGTGCCATCAGCCAGGGGGCCAACACTGAAGCTTTCTTT. This translates into CAISQGANTEAFF.